The 12 T cell receptor beta chains presented below share a single source sample, sequenced in a study of neurological immune-mediated disorders (dated by TCRdb to the late 2010s). The library was generated by 5' RACE. The instrument was an Illumina HiSeq 2500. The public reads were reanalyzed by TCRdb: fastp trimming at Q25, MiXCR alignment, in-frame beta chains only. CDR3 protein duplicates are merged, each entry listing the most common genes and DNA. The sample table records nearly 60,000 distinct CDR3 sequences; roughly 3.5% of these occur just once. Of the sample, roughly 7% is held by the ten largest clones. Sequenced material: PBMCs. The receptor source for this set is an older woman with multiple sclerosis.

There are many counts of this clonotype. The chain is built from TRBV20-1 and TRBJ2-7; D is possibly TRBD1 or TRBD2 (5 bases each). Per germline, CDR1 DFQATT and CDR2 SNEGSKA (reference sequence). Between the trimmed V and J ends, which lost 3 bases and 4 bases, there was a span of 7 bases. This CDR3 is 11 amino acids long. For the CDR3, the DNA is TGCAGTGCTAGCAGGGAGTACGAGCAGTACTTC. Its translation: CSASREYEQYF.

The chain joins TRBV14 to TRBJ1-2; D call uncertain. CDR1 SGHDN and CDR2 FVKESK come from the germline V gene. CDR3 length: 14 residues. V was trimmed by 2 bases and J by 8 bases, leaving 15 bases between them. The CDR3 DNA follows: TGTGCCAGCAGCCAAACACCGTGGATGGGCGGCTACACCTTC. It translates to CASSQTPWMGGYTF.

This clonotype was picked up many times. The rearrangement joins TRBV7-6 to TRBJ2-5; D may be TRBD1 or TRBD2 (5 bases each). This CDR3 has 16 amino acids. V shed 1 base and J shed 5 bases, with 17 bases lying between them. The germline gives CDR1 SGHVS, CDR2 FNYEAQ. Here the CDR3 DNA reads TGTGCCAGCAGCTTAGATATCATGGGGGACGGGGAGACCCAGTACTTC. Translating it yields CASSLDIMGDGETQYF.

This clonotype was counted ten times or more. The chain recombines TRBV28 with TRBJ1-2; 8 nucleotides match TRBD1. The CDR3 consists of 12 residues. Germline-derived CDR1 and CDR2 are MDHEN and SYDVKM. V shed 6 bases and J 7 bases; nucleotides not matched to a gene: 4. The CDR3 DNA follows: TGTGCCAGCAGCTACGACAGGGGTGGCTACACCTTC. Protein sequence: CASSYDRGGYTF.

CDR3 DNA: TGTGCCAGCTCACCGACAGACGAAGAGACCCAGTACTTC. Translating gives CASSPTDEETQYF. This chain joins TRBV18 and TRBJ2-5, with D perhaps TRBD1 (5 bases). V dropped 3 bases and J dropped 3 bases, with 8 bases sitting between them. The CDR3 length is 13 residues. Germline values: CDR1 KGHSH, CDR2 LQKENI.

The sample holds many counts of this clonotype. The chain combines TRBV5-1 with TRBJ2-7; 9 nucleotides line up with TRBD2. The V segment lost 4 bases and the J segment 2 bases; nucleotides outside the gene matches: 4. CDR1 and CDR2 (germline): SGHRS, YFSETQ. The length of the CDR3 is 14 residues. The CDR3 loop is CASSPSGNTYEQYF. CDR3 bases: TGCGCCAGCAGCCCTAGCGGGAATACCTACGAGCAGTACTTC.

This clonotype came up many times. The chain has TRBV27 and TRBJ2-3; the D gene is possibly TRBD2 (5 bases). The germline V gene encodes CDR1 MNHEY and CDR2 SMNVEV (reference sequence). With 5 bases removed from V and 0 bases from J, the gap between germline ends came to 9 bases. The CDR3 loop spans 14 amino acids. The CDR3 nucleotides are TGTGCCAGCAGTCCAGAGCGGAGCACAGATACGCAGTATTTT. Its translation is CASSPERSTDTQYF.

This clonotype counts as medium-sized. The CDR3 sequence is CSVDTGQIETQYF. As DNA, the CDR3 is TGCAGCGTTGATACGGGACAGATAGAGACCCAGTACTTC. The gene calls are TRBV29-1 and TRBJ2-5; 7 bases align to TRBD1. The CDR3 loop spans 13 amino acids. With V trimmed by 3 bases and J by 4 bases, 5 bases remained unmatched. Germline CDR1 is SQVTM and CDR2 is ANQGSEA.

This clonotype was counted many times. The chain has TRBV9 and TRBJ1-6; TRBD1 agrees at 8 bases. Looked up from germline, CDR1 is SGDLS and CDR2 is YYNGEE. V gave up 3 bases and J gave up 4 bases; unmatched junction bases: 6. The CDR3 extends over 16 amino acids. CDR3 bases: TGTGCCAGCAGCGACGGCAGGGGGCTATATAATTCACCCCTCCACTTT. The encoded protein is CASSDGRGLYNSPLHF.

Within the sample, this clonotype is medium-sized. This chain joins TRBV20-1 and TRBJ1-4; 9 positions match TRBD1. After removal of 3 bases from V and 7 bases from J, the junction contained 9 bases not matched to a gene. The CDR3 has 15 residues. Germline values: CDR1 DFQATT, CDR2 SNEGSKA (reference sequence). The DNA of the CDR3 is TGCAGTGCTAGGGATGACGGGACAGGGCGTGAAAAACTGTTTTTT. It yields the protein CSARDDGTGREKLFF.

This clonotype was recorded at least ten times. The chain uses TRBV7-9 and TRBJ2-5; TRBD2 matches 7 bases. V dropped 5 bases and J dropped 1; count of bases not matched to a gene: 7. The germline V gene encodes CDR1 SEHNR and CDR2 FQNEAQ (reference sequence). The CDR3 is made up of 15 amino acids. CDR3 coding DNA: TGTGCCAGCAGCCCCTGGGGGGGGGGCCAAGAGACCCAGTACTTC. This gives the protein CASSPWGGGQETQYF.

Many counts were recorded for this clonotype. This rearrangement joins TRBV27 to TRBJ1-1; a possible D gene is TRBD1 (5 bases). V was trimmed by 3 bases and J by 10 bases, leaving 18 bases between them. The CDR3 covers 14 residues. CDR1 is MNHEY, CDR2 SMNVEV, per germline (reference sequence). The CDR3 coding sequence is TGTGCCAGCAGTTTCCGAGGGACGGGCGGGGGAGCTTTCTTT. This sequence encodes CASSFRGTGGGAFF.